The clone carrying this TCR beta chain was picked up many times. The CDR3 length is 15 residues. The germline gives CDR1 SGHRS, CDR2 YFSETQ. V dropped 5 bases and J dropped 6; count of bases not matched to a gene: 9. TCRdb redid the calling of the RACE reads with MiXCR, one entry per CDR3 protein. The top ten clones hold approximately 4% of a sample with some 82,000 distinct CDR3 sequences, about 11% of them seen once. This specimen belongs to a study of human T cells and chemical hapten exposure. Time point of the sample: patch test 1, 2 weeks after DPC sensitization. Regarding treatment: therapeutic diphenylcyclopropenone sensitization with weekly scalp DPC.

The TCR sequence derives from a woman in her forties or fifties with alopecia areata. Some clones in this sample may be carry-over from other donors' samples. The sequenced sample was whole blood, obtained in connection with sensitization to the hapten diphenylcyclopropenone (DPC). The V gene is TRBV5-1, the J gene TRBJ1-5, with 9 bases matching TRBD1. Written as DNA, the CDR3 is TGCGCCAGCAGTACGACAGGGGGTCGAGGTCAGCCCCAGCATTTT. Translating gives CASSTTGGRGQPQHF.